This record covers a single TCR beta chain. Original processing methods: It was from reference gene primer amplification that nucleated cell counts were estimated. Libraries were prepared by immunoSEQ multiplex PCR; TCRdb keeps only in-frame clonotypes and omits some of them. V and J calls and clone size are as listed in that table; D and trimming were resolved from the DNA. There are 100,000 to 150,000 clones in the sample; 86% occur only once, and over 4.5% lies in the top ten. The sample belongs to a study of blood T cell repertoires in COVID-19. Study-wide background: Acute and convalescent COVID-19 samples came from the United States, Italy and Spain. Sample material is recorded as cDNA or gDNA derived from T cells, B-cell-depleted T cells, or PBMCs.

The CDR3 sequence is 17 residues long. The germline gives CDR1 MNHEY, CDR2 SMNVEV (reference sequence). V trimming: 3 bases; J trimming: 4 bases; junction bases outside the gene matches: 12. The sequenced sample was peripheral blood. The rearrangement links TRBV27 to TRBJ2-3; 8 bases align to TRBD1. The sequence was collected from a human donor in a cohort sampled during active COVID-19. This CDR3 reads CASSLSPAGGLADTQYF. The CDR3 region has the DNA TGTGCCAGCAGTTTGTCCCCGGCAGGGGGCCTTGCAGATACGCAGTATTTT.